This is a list of T cell receptor beta chains from one sample in a study of T cell responses to AZD1222 COVID-19 vaccine. Libraries were prepared by immunoSEQ multiplex PCR; TCRdb keeps only in-frame clonotypes and omits some of them. This table holds tens of thousands of clones, 80% to 95% found once. Here the sequenced sample was peripheral blood, taken 28 days after the second AZD1222 dose. All receptors derive from an adult who received the AZD1222 COVID-19 vaccine. Each CDR3 is given with its conserved first and last residue. D genes are given only for firm matches. Part of the rows lack a size; the others show once, few, many or a class for expanded clones.

>TRBV19|TRBJ2-3|-|-
CASSMEQGSTDTQYF
TGTGCCAGTAGTATGGAGCAGGGGAGCACAGATACGCAGTATTTT
>TRBV7-8|TRBJ1-6|-|TRBD1
CASSLAGQRNNSPLHF
TGTGCCAGCAGCTTAGCGGGACAGAGAAACAATTCACCCCTCCACTTT
>TRBV19|TRBJ1-3|-|-
CASRGGLLGLSGNTIYF
TGTGCCAGTAGAGGAGGGTTGTTGGGACTCTCTGGAAACACCATATATTTT
>TRBV30|TRBJ2-3|-|TRBD2
CAWSVTTSGRFSTDTQYF
TGTGCCTGGAGTGTGACGACTAGCGGGCGGTTTAGCACAGATACGCAGTATTTT
>TRBV5-1|TRBJ1-2|-|-
CASSEGLPRGYTF
TGCGCCAGCAGCGAGGGATTGCCGCGGGGCTACACCTTC
>TRBV19|TRBJ1-1|-|-
CASSIVGFTEAFF
TGTGCCAGTAGTATAGTCGGCTTCACTGAAGCTTTCTTT
>TRBV4-3|TRBJ1-3|-|-
CASSLGFLSGNTIYF
TGCGCCAGCAGCCTGGGATTTCTCTCTGGAAACACCATATATTTT
>TRBV19|TRBJ1-5|-|TRBD1
CASARTGRDGNQPQHF
TGTGCCAGTGCCCGGACAGGTCGGGATGGCAATCAGCCCCAGCATTTT
>TRBV4-1|TRBJ1-4|-|-
CASSQDGQTWNEKLFF
TGCGCCAGCAGCCAAGACGGACAGACTTGGAATGAAAAACTGTTTTTT
>TRBV3-1/TRBV3-2|TRBJ2-1|-|-
CASRGFDRHNEQFF
TGTGCCAGCAGGGGATTTGACAGACACAATGAGCAGTTCTTC
>TRBV7-2|TRBJ2-1|few|TRBD2
CASRTSGPSYNEQFF
TGTGCCAGTAGGACTAGCGGACCCTCCTACAATGAGCAGTTCTTC
>TRBV19|TRBJ1-5|-|TRBD1
CASGTGLNQPQHF
TGTGCCAGTGGGACAGGGCTCAATCAGCCCCAGCATTTT
>TRBV24-1|TRBJ2-3|-|TRBD1
CATSDSRGRTDTQCF
TGTGCCACCAGTGACTCCAGGGGGCGCACAGATACGCAGTGTTTT
>TRBV2|TRBJ2-3|-|TRBD2
CASSGVAGGADTQYF
TGTGCCAGCAGTGGGGTAGCGGGGGGCGCAGATACGCAGTATTTT
>TRBV18|TRBJ2-5|-|-
CASSPSDIEETQYF
TGTGCCAGCTCACCCTCGGACATTGAAGAGACCCAGTACTTC
>TRBV18|TRBJ1-2|-|-
CASSPAATNYGYTF
TGTGCCAGCTCACCGGCAGCTACTAACTATGGCTACACCTTC
>TRBV13|TRBJ2-3|-|TRBD2
CASSLERGAYTDTQYF
TGTGCCAGCAGCTTAGAGCGGGGGGCCTACACAGATACGCAGTATTTT
>TRBV5-1|TRBJ1-1|-|TRBD1
CASSELDRGVTEAFF
TGCGCCAGCAGCGAACTAGACAGGGGGGTCACTGAAGCTTTCTTT
>TRBV5-1|TRBJ2-1|-|TRBD2
CASSLTTSGGFRDEQFF
TGCGCCAGCAGCTTAACGACTAGCGGGGGTTTTAGGGATGAGCAGTTCTTC
>TRBV7-8|TRBJ1-5|-|TRBD1
CASIREGRGQGSNQPQHF
TGTGCCAGCATCCGGGAAGGGAGGGGGCAGGGGAGCAATCAGCCCCAGCATTTT
>TRBV7-9|TRBJ2-3|-|-
CASSFFGGGTDTQYF
TGTGCCAGCAGCTTCTTCGGGGGCGGGACAGATACGCAGTATTTT